This TCR beta chain is from a study of technical replicates of blood from several donors. Trimming took off 6 bases at V and 4 bases at J, with 12 bases between the two ends. CDR3 size: 13 residues. The V gene's germline CDR1 is LNHDA and CDR2 SQIVND (reference sequence). Clones were read by immunoSEQ multiplex PCR, and TCRdb kept only the in-frame ones, dropping some. The table records 9,500 to 15,000 clones, around three quarters of them present only once. The TCR was taken from a human donor in good health. Sequencing was done on a sample of PBMCs. This sequence joins TRBV19 and TRBJ1-1, with D possibly TRBD1 on 5 matching bases. For the CDR3, the DNA is TGTGCCAGTAGCTTAGACAGCCCCACTGAAGCTTTCTTT. Translated, it gives CASSLDSPTEAFF.